Presented here are 9 T cell receptor beta chains from one specimen sequenced in a study of T cell clones after liver transplantation (dated by TCRdb to about 2019). The library was prepared using the immunoSEQ multiplex PCR assay. The source is immuneACCESS, and TCRdb retained only in-frame sequences with V and J called. Part of the clones is not carried over; for the studies checked, unresolved V genes explain less than half of this, and the remainder is unexplained. For this sample the table gives about 80,000 clones, of which nearly 85% were detected only once. The ten largest clones represent approximately 0.47% of the sample. The source was CD4+ T cells from blood, collected 45 to 47 months after liver transplant. These receptors all stem from a human patient who received a liver transplant. Some T cells present after a transplant may be cells of the graft donor.

In its sample, this clone was seen once. The J gene is TRBJ1-1, the V gene TRBV7-3; D not certain. The CDR3 extends over 13 amino acids. Germline assignment: CDR1 SGHTA and CDR2 FQGTGA. Trimming left V 8 bases short and J 5 bases short, with 15 bases between. CDR3 in DNA: TGTGCCAGCGCCGTTTCCTCTGGGACTGAAGCTTTCTTT. As protein: CASAVSSGTEAFF.

The chain recombines TRBV18 with TRBJ2-3; D is unclear. There are 13 residues in the CDR3. V lost 4 bases, J lost 4 bases, and 9 bases lay in between. In germline, CDR1 is KGHSH, CDR2 LQKENI. CDR3 residues: CASSLSLADTQYF. CDR3 in DNA: TGTGCCAGCTCACTATCCCTCGCAGATACGCAGTATTTT.

The chain carries TRBV11-2 and TRBJ1-2; 7 nucleotides match TRBD1. Germline V gene sequence: CDR1 SGHAT, CDR2 FQNNGV. The CDR3 extends over 13 amino acids. V trimming: 5 bases; J trimming: 7 bases; junction bases outside the gene matches: 7. The CDR3 is CASSPQTGIGYTF. The DNA of the CDR3 is TGTGCCAGCAGCCCACAGACAGGGATTGGCTACACCTTC.

This clone was seen more than once but under ten times. This chain connects TRBV18 to TRBJ2-5; D is uncertain. The CDR3 totals 13 residues. The V end was cut by 2 bases, the J end by 5 bases, with 9 bases between. The germline V gene encodes CDR1 KGHSH and CDR2 LQKENI. The chain's CDR3 is CASSPGPGETQYF. The CDR3, as DNA: TGTGCCAGCTCACCAGGGCCTGGGGAGACCCAGTACTTC.

The chain carries TRBV5-5 and TRBJ2-1, with TRBD2 identical over 11 bases. Germline V gives CDR1 SGHKS, CDR2 YYEKEE (reference sequence). V lost 5 bases and J lost 7; bases outside the gene matches: 8. CDR3 length equals 15 residues. The CDR3 reads CASSSLAGVANEQFF. As DNA, the CDR3 is TGTGCCAGCAGTTCACTAGCGGGAGTAGCAAATGAGCAGTTCTTC.

The chain combines TRBV7-3 with TRBJ2-3; D unclear. The CDR3 contains 14 residues. CDR1 is SGHTA and CDR2 is FQGTGA in the germline V gene. V was cut by 1 base and J by 3 bases, with 8 bases left in between. The CDR3 DNA reads as TGTGCCAGCAGCTTAATGAGGAGTACAGATACGCAGTATTTT. The encoded protein is CASSLMRSTDTQYF.

The chain recombines TRBV6-5 with TRBJ2-2, with D possibly being TRBD2 (6 bases). Germline assignment: CDR1 MNHEY and CDR2 SVGAGI. V lost 6 bases and J 0 bases, leaving 11 bases between the germline ends. There are 15 residues in the CDR3. The CDR3 region is CASSRGTSNTGELFF. CDR3 in DNA: TGTGCCAGCAGCCGCGGGACGTCGAACACCGGGGAGCTGTTTTTT.

The chain uses TRBV19 and TRBJ2-5, with D possibly matching TRBD2 (7 bases). V was clipped by 2 bases and J by 5 bases, with 21 bases between them. CDR3 length: 17 amino acids. Germline CDR1 is LNHDA and CDR2 is SQIVND (reference sequence). The CDR3 DNA reads as TGTGCCAGTAGTATATTAGTGCCAGGGAGGGGGTACGAGACCCAGTACTTC. Translation: CASSILVPGRGYETQYF.

In its sample, this clone was seen a few times. The V gene is TRBV16, the J gene TRBJ2-1; D is unresolved. Per the germline V gene, CDR1 is KGHSY and CDR2 is FQNENV. The V gene lost 0 bases and the J gene lost 4 bases, with 13 bases spanning the gap. This CDR3 region has 16 residues. CDR3 sequence (DNA): TGTGCCAGCAGCCAATCGCGGCTTTTCTCATACAATGAGCAGTTCTTC. As protein: CASSQSRLFSYNEQFF.